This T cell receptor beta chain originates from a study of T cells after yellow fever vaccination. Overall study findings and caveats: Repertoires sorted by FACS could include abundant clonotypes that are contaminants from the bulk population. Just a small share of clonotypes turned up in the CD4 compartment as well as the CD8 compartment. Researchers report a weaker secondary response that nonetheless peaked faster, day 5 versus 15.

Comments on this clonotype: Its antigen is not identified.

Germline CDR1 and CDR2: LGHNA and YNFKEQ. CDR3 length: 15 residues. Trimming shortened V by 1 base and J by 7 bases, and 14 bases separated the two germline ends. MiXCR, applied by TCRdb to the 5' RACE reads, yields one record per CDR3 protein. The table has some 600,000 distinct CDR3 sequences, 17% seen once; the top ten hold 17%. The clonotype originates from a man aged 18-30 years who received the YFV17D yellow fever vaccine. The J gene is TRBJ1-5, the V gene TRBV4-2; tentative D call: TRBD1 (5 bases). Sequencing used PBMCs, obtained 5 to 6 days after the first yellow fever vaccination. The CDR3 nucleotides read TGTGCCAGCAGCCAAGGCCCGGGGGGGGAACAGCCCCAGCATTTT. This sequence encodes CASSQGPGGEQPQHF.